These 17 T cell receptor beta chains were sequenced from one sample in a study of CD8 T cells in ankylosing spondylitis. From the 5' RACE reads, TCRdb called clonotypes with MiXCR, one entry per CDR3 protein. The repertoire holds more than 150,000 distinct CDR3 sequences, with about 13% as singletons. The material sequenced was blood, either unsorted or a sorted T cell fraction (not recorded which). The receptors were sampled from a male donor with ankylosing spondylitis or in good health (not recorded which).

V is TRBV30 and J is TRBJ2-2; D gene ambiguous. The length of the CDR3 is 17 residues. Germline CDR1 GTSNPN, CDR2 SVGIG (reference sequence). The ends were cut back, 2 bases at V and 3 bases at J, with 19 bases in the middle. As DNA, the CDR3 is TGTGCCTGGAGTAATCAGATATGGGTCAGAGACACCGGGGAGCTGTTTTTT. It encodes CAWSNQIWVRDTGELFF.

This clonotype was seen more than once but under ten times. The chain carries TRBV12-5 and TRBJ2-7; tentative D call: TRBD1 (5 bases). Trimming took 0 bases from V and 5 from J, leaving 14 bases between them. The CDR3 contains 15 residues. Germline CDR1 reads LGHNT; CDR2 reads FRNRAP. The CDR3 DNA reads TGTGCTAGTGGTTTGGTAGGGGCCCCACTCGACGAGCAGTACTTC. Translation: CASGLVGAPLDEQYF.

This clonotype appeared a few times. This sequence joins TRBV5-1 and TRBJ2-7; unclear D gene. This CDR3 has 13 residues. V dropped 3 bases and J dropped 5 bases, with 12 bases sitting between them. Germline values: CDR1 SGHRS, CDR2 YFSETQ. The CDR3 sequence is CASSSFLGNEQYF. CDR3 nucleotide sequence: TGCGCCAGCAGCTCGTTCCTGGGCAACGAGCAGTACTTC.

This clonotype was detected only a few times. This chain connects TRBV12-3 or TRBV12-4 to TRBJ2-7; D gene uncertain. V lost 5 bases to trimming and J lost 0 bases, with 5 bases between them. The CDR3 has 12 residues. CDR3: CASSVSSYEQYF. The CDR3, as DNA: TGTGCCAGCAGTGTTTCCTCCTACGAGCAGTACTTC.

The table lists this clonotype with a few counts. V usage is TRBV28 and J usage is TRBJ2-1; TRBD2 aligns across 7 bases. The CDR3 extends over 16 amino acids. Per the germline V gene, CDR1 is MDHEN and CDR2 is SYDVKM. Losses at the gene ends were 5 bases for V and 4 bases for J; bases not matched to a gene: 11. In DNA, the CDR3 is TGTGCCAGCAGTATGCCCGGGAGGATCCCATACAATGAGCAGTTCTTC. Translated: CASSMPGRIPYNEQFF.

This clonotype has ten or more counts. The rearrangement joins TRBV11-2 to TRBJ2-1; D ambiguous. Between the trimmed V and J ends, which lost 4 bases and 6 bases, there was a span of 10 bases. The CDR3 loop spans 13 amino acids. Germline V gene data show CDR1 as SGHAT and CDR2 as FQNNGV. The CDR3 protein is CASSWTPSNEQFF. CDR3 bases: TGTGCCAGCAGCTGGACCCCGAGCAATGAGCAGTTCTTC.

The chain uses TRBV10-2 and TRBJ2-6; D is tentatively TRBD1 or TRBD2 (5 bases each). The CDR3 spans 14 residues. Looked up from germline, CDR1 is WSHSY and CDR2 is SAAADI. The ends were cut back, 6 bases at V and 2 bases at J, with 8 bases in the middle. In DNA form, the CDR3 reads TGCGCCAGCAGGGGGACGACTGGGGCCAACGTCCTGACTTTC. Amino acid sequence: CASRGTTGANVLTF.

At least ten counts were recorded for this clonotype. The chain recombines TRBV20-1 with TRBJ2-5; D uncertain. This CDR3 is built from 14 residues. V was cut by 3 bases and J by 3 bases, with 14 bases left in between. CDR1 and CDR2 (germline): DFQATT, SNEGSKA (reference sequence). The CDR3 DNA reads TGCAGTGCTAGGGGCGTCGACAAAGAAGAGACCCAGTACTTC. It yields the protein CSARGVDKEETQYF.

The chain carries TRBV3-1 and TRBJ1-5; the D is unclear. The CDR3 sequence is 12 residues long. V lost 2 bases and J 6 bases, leaving 5 bases between the germline ends. Germline lookup yields CDR1 LGHDT and CDR2 YNNKEL (reference sequence). DNA of the CDR3: TGTGCCAGCAGCCAATCAGGTCAGCCCCAGCATTTT. Residues: CASSQSGQPQHF.

The chain carries TRBV7-6 and TRBJ1-2, with no clear D. The CDR3 extends over 13 amino acids. Per germline, CDR1 SGHVS and CDR2 FNYEAQ. V lost 1 base, J lost 3 bases, and 6 bases lay in between. The CDR3 sequence is CASSLGEHYGYTF. DNA for the CDR3: TGTGCCAGCAGCTTAGGGGAGCACTATGGCTACACCTTC. Drawing the rest from reference TRBV7-6 and TRBJ1-2, the complete variable domain is GAGVSQSPRYKVTKRGQDVALRCDPISGHVSLYWYRQALGQGPEFLTYFNYEAQQDKSGLPNDRFSAERPEGSISTLTIQRTEQRDSAMYRCASSLGEHYGYTFGSGTRLTVV.

In this sample, this clonotype turned up many times. The chain has TRBV4-1 and TRBJ1-3; D gene uncertain. The CDR3 has 15 amino acids. V lost 2 bases to trimming and J lost 2 bases, with 10 bases between them. Looked up from germline, CDR1 is MGHRA and CDR2 is YSYEKL. The CDR3 reads CASSQSGPAGNTIYF. The DNA for the CDR3 is TGCGCCAGCAGCCAATCGGGTCCCGCTGGAAACACCATATATTTT.

This chain joins TRBV9 and TRBJ1-1, with TRBD1 matching 8 bases. The J segment lost 6 bases and the V segment lost 4 bases, leaving 8 bases of the junction unmatched. Germline lookup yields CDR1 SGDLS and CDR2 YYNGEE. This CDR3 is 14 amino acids long. CDR3 bases: TGTGCCAGCAGCCCCCGACAGGGGCTCTCTGAAGCTTTCTTT. It is translated as CASSPRQGLSEAFF.

J is TRBJ1-6 and V is TRBV2, with 10 bases aligning to TRBD1. This CDR3 is 13 amino acids long. The J segment lost 6 bases and the V segment lost 11 bases, leaving 4 bases of the junction unmatched. From germline, CDR1 is SNHLY and CDR2 FYNNEI. The CDR3 region has the DNA TGTGCCGGGACAGGGGACGGTAATTCACCCCTCCACTTT. Encoded protein: CAGTGDGNSPLHF.

V and J are TRBV12-3 or TRBV12-4 and TRBJ2-2; D possibly corresponds to TRBD1 (8 bases). The V and J ends lost 9 bases and 6 bases respectively, with 17 bases between them. CDR3 length equals 14 residues. The CDR3 DNA reads as TGTGCCAGAAGAACAGGGGGGGGGTCCGGGGAGCTGTTTTTT. This codes for CARRTGGGSGELFF.

This clonotype was seen a few times. The chain recombines TRBV7-7 with TRBJ2-2; TRBD1 might be the D (6 bases). CDR3 size: 15 residues. The V gene lost 4 bases and the J gene lost 4 bases, with 13 bases spanning the gap. Germline CDR1 SSHAT, CDR2 FNYEAQ (reference sequence). CDR3 bases: TGTGCCAGCAGCTCCGATACAGGGCTCACCGGGGAGCTGTTTTTT. This gives the protein CASSSDTGLTGELFF.

This clonotype has ten or more counts. DNA for the CDR3: TGCGCCAGCAGCGGGGGACAGGGTTCAGGAGAGCAGTACTTC. Amino acid sequence: CASSGGQGSGEQYF. This chain connects TRBV5-1 to TRBJ2-7, with 9 bases identical to TRBD1. The germline CDR1 and CDR2 sequences are SGHRS and YFSETQ. V gave up 4 bases and J gave up 7 bases; unmatched junction bases: 9. The CDR3 contains 14 residues.

This clonotype was recorded at least ten times. The chain is built from TRBV5-5 and TRBJ2-2, with D uncertain. Germline V gives CDR1 SGHKS, CDR2 YYEKEE (reference sequence). Trimming removed 0 bases at V and 2 bases at J, with 8 bases between. This CDR3 is 15 amino acids long. The CDR3 loop reads CASSLGYSNTGELFF. The CDR3 DNA sequence: TGTGCCAGCAGCTTGGGGTACAGTAACACCGGGGAGCTGTTTTTT.